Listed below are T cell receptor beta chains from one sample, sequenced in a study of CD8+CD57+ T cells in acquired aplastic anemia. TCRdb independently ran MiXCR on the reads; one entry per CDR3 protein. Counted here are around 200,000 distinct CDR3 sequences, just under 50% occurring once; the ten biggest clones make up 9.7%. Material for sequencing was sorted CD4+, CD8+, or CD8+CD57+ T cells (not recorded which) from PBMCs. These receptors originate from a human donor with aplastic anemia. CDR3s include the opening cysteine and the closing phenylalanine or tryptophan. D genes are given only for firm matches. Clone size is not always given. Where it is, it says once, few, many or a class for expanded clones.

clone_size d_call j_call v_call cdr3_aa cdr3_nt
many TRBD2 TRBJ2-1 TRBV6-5 CASSSTSGPNNEQFF TGTGCCAGCAGTTCTACTAGCGGGCCTAACAATGAGCAGTTCTTC
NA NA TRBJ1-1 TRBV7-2 CASSKKGTTEAFF TGTGCCAGCTCAAAGAAGGGTACCACTGAAGCTTTCTTT
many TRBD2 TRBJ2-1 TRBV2 CASSETGGTYNEQFF TGTGCCAGCAGTGAGACGGGGGGTACTTACAATGAGCAGTTCTTC
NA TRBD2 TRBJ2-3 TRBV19 CATSGPYADTQYF TGTGCCACTAGCGGGCCGTACGCAGATACGCAGTATTTT
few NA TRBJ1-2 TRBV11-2 CASSPGSLGAHGYTF TGTGCCAGCAGCCCGGGCTCATTGGGGGCCCATGGCTACACCTTC
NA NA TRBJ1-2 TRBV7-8 CASSLDPYGYTF TGTGCCAGCAGCTTAGATCCCTATGGCTACACCTTC
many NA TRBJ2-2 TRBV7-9 CASSLETGELFF TGTGCCAGCAGCTTAGAAACCGGGGAGCTGTTTTTT
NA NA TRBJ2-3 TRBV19 CASNVMGSTDTQYF TGTGCCAGTAATGTGATGGGTAGCACAGATACGCAGTATTTT
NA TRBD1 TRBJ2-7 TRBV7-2 CASSLGQGIIYEQYF TGTGCCAGCAGTCTTGGACAGGGGATTATCTACGAGCAGTACTTC
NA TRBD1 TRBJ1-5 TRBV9 CASSGTGSQPQHF TGTGCCAGCAGCGGGACAGGGTCTCAGCCCCAGCATTTT
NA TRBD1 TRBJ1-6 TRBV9 CASSSGQGYSSLHF TGTGCCAGCAGCTCCGGACAGGGGTATTCTTCCCTCCACTTT
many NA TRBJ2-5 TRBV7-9 CASRKTMNQETQYF TGTGCCAGCAGAAAAACCATGAATCAAGAGACCCAGTACTTC
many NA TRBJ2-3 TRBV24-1 CATRDTDTQYF TGTGCCACCCGAGATACAGATACGCAGTATTTT
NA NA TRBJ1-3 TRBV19 CASHDSRSGNTIYF TGTGCCAGCCACGACAGCCGCTCCGGAAACACCATATATTTT
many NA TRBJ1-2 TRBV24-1 CATSDQDRGMGYTF TGTGCCACCAGTGATCAGGACAGAGGGATGGGCTACACCTTC
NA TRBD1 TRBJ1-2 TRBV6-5 CASSYDRGGGYTF TGTGCCAGCAGTTACGACAGGGGTGGGGGCTACACCTTC
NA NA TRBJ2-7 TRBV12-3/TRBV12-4 CASSLATYGVRYEQYF TGTGCCAGCAGTTTAGCCACTTATGGGGTTAGGTACGAGCAGTACTTC
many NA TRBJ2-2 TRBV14 CASSQGLIYTGELFF TGTGCCAGCAGCCAGGGGCTCATCTACACCGGGGAGCTGTTTTTT
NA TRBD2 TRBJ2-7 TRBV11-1 CASSKGLAGGPYVEQYF TGTGCCAGCAGCAAAGGACTAGCGGGGGGTCCGTACGTCGAGCAGTACTTC
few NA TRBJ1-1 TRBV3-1 CASSQLAGRGTEAFF TGTGCCAGCAGCCAACTCGCGGGACGTGGAACTGAAGCTTTCTTT
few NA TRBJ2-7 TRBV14 CASSHPTRGADEQYF TGTGCCAGCAGCCACCCCACCAGGGGGGCCGACGAGCAGTACTTC
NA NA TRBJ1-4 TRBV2 CASGIGTTWDGKLFF TGTGCCAGTGGCATCGGGACGACATGGGATGGAAAACTGTTTTTT
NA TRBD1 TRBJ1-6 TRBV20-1 CSAQGTGRGNSPLHF TGCAGTGCCCAGGGGACAGGTCGGGGCAATTCACCCCTCCACTTT
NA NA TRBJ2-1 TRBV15 CATSRAANSYNEQFF TGTGCCACCAGCAGAGCAGCTAACTCCTACAATGAGCAGTTCTTC
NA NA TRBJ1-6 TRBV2 CASSTGIYNSPLHF TGTGCCAGCAGTACCGGGATTTATAATTCACCCCTCCACTTT
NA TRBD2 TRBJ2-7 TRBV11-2 CASSPLAGGYEQYF TGTGCCAGCAGCCCGCTAGCGGGAGGCTACGAGCAGTACTTC
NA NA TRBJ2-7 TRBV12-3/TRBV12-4 CASSFWGADEQYF TGTGCCAGCAGTTTCTGGGGAGCAGACGAGCAGTACTTC
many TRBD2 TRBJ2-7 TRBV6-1 CASSDLRLAGYEQYF TGTGCCAGCAGTGACCTTAGACTAGCGGGCTACGAGCAGTACTTC
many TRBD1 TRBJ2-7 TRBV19 CATSSGQGLLNEQYF TGTGCCACCTCTTCCGGACAGGGCCTTTTGAACGAGCAGTACTTC
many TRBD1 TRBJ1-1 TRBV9 CASSPLGIRTGGPEAFF TGTGCCAGCAGCCCATTAGGGATCAGGACAGGGGGCCCTGAAGCTTTCTTT
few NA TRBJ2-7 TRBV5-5 CASSFQPPGNEQYF TGTGCCAGCAGCTTCCAACCCCCAGGAAACGAGCAGTACTTC
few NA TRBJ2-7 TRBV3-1 CASSRSTGQGVYEQYF TGTGCCAGCAGCCGTAGTACGGGGCAAGGGGTTTACGAGCAGTACTTC
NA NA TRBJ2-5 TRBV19 CASSRAAQETQYF TGTGCCAGTAGTCGAGCAGCCCAAGAGACCCAGTACTTC
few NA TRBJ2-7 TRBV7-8 CASSQLLGYEQYF TGTGCCAGCAGCCAGCTTCTAGGCTACGAGCAGTACTTC
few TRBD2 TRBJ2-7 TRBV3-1 CASSQAGLAGARYEQYF TGTGCCAGCAGCCAGGCGGGACTAGCGGGAGCGCGATACGAGCAGTACTTC
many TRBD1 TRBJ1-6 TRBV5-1 CASSLGSGQGISLHF TGCGCCAGCAGCTTGGGATCCGGACAGGGAATATCCCTCCACTTT
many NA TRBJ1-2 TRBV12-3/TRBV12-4 CASSFTATNYGYTF TGTGCCAGCAGTTTTACAGCGACTAACTATGGCTACACCTTC
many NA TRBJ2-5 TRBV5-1 CASSSLVEETQYF TGCGCCAGCAGCTCTCTAGTGGAAGAGACCCAGTACTTC
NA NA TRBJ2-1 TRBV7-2 CASSLSIFDEQFF TGTGCCAGCAGCTTATCTATCTTTGATGAGCAGTTCTTC
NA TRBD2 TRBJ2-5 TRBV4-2 CASSLTSGTQETQYF TGTGCCAGCAGCTTGACTAGCGGCACCCAAGAGACCCAGTACTTC
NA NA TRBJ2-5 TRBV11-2 CASSPTRGWDETQYF TGTGCCAGCAGCCCAACCCGGGGGTGGGACGAGACCCAGTACTTC
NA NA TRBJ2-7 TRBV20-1 CSARSGDNSYEQYF TGCAGTGCTAGATCGGGGGACAACTCCTACGAGCAGTACTTC
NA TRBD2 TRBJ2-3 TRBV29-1 CSVRLGRGLAGATDTQYF TGCAGCGTTCGATTGGGCAGGGGACTAGCGGGAGCCACAGATACGCAGTATTTT
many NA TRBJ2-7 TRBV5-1 CASSLARGFGSYEQYF TGCGCCAGCAGCTTGGCGAGGGGATTTGGCTCCTACGAGCAGTACTTC
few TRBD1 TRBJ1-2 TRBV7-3 CASSRDRDYGYTF TGTGCCAGCAGCCGGGACAGGGATTATGGCTACACCTTC
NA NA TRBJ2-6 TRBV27 CASTSGANVLTF TGTGCCAGCACAAGCGGGGCCAACGTCCTGACTTTC
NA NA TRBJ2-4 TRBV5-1 CASSSTTGALAKNIQYF TGCGCCAGCAGCTCGACGACAGGAGCTCTAGCCAAAAACATTCAGTACTTC
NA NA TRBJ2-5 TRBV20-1 CSATDHGTPSKTQYF TGCAGTGCAACAGATCACGGGACACCTTCTAAGACCCAGTACTTC
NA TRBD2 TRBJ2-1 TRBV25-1 CASSDISSGYSSYNEQFF TGTGCCAGCAGTGACATCTCTAGCGGGTATAGCTCCTACAATGAGCAGTTCTTC
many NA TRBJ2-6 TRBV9 CASARAPRSGANVLTF TGTGCCAGCGCGAGGGCACCGAGGTCTGGGGCCAACGTCCTGACTTTC